This TCR beta chain was sequenced for a study of blood T cells in healthy people across ages (dated by TCRdb to the mid-2010s). Turning to the overall study: Template switching captured roughly one uniquely barcoded TCR beta cDNA molecule per two T cells in model experiments. To track age-related changes in TCR beta repertoire diversity, the study relied on deep sequencing normalized with unique cDNA molecular identifiers. For two donors (one aged 18 to 29 and one aged 80 or older), the study analyzed two additional independent replicas of 1 million unique cDNA reads from the same blood draw. Donors were grouped into four age groups: young (average approximately 16 years), middle-aged (about 38), aged (around 60) and long-lived (just over 80).

Broader findings and caveats from the paper: Because the CMV infection status of the donors was unknown, age-related changes in expanded clonotypes may potentially have been confounded. Total diversity estimates from one million sequenced T cells were considered lower bounds and underestimates. Bulk unsorted PBMC profiling prevented conclusive comparison of naive and antigen-experienced compartments. As age increased, observed TCR beta diversity per million T cells dropped in a roughly linear way, and a significant reduction was already evident by age about 40. A strong correlation was found between observed TCR beta diversity and the percentage of naive T cells measured by flow cytometry. The long-lived group showed more naive CD4+ T cells, fewer expanded clones and increased TCR diversity than the aged group, suggesting age selection.

In the germline V gene (reference sequence), CDR1 corresponds to DFQATT and CDR2 to SNEGSKA. Between the V and J ends, shortened by 0 bases and 5 bases respectively, the junction contains 16 bases. The CDR3 sequence holds 15 residues, the cysteine and phenylalanine included. This entry keeps only the CDR3 DNA: 45 bases, framed from base 1. The roughly 39 donors, aged about 6 to 95 years, were systemically healthy Caucasian individuals from Russia. Each donor gave ten milliliters of peripheral blood, drawn into EDTA-treated Vacutainer tubes. Ficoll-Paque density-gradient centrifugation was used to isolate PBMCs, with at least 7 million per sample. Trizol reagent was used to extract total RNA from PBMCs, with at least 5.5 micrograms per sample. The percentages of naive CD45RAhigh/CD27high T cells were determined by flow cytometry on a PBMC aliquot from every donor. This clonotype came up a few times. Its specific antigen is unknown. Qualities for individual bases were not recorded, and no much larger clone is one base off.

Preparation of the library involved 5' RACE. Sequencing relied on an Illumina HiSeq 2500. A second PCR of roughly 7 to 11 cycles was performed with a sample-barcoded 5' primer and a J-beta primer mix. A unique molecular identifier was introduced onto each TCR beta cDNA molecule by a template-switch 5' adaptor carrying 12 random nucleotides. Each sample yielded at least 2.5 million CDR3-containing paired-end reads. The Mint cDNA synthesis kit, primed by a TRBC-specific oligonucleotide, was used to synthesize first-strand cDNA from all RNA. All cDNA was treated with uracil-DNA glycosylase and then went through a first 18-cycle PCR with the universal primers M1SS and BC2_uni_R. The study's own analysis went as follows. For normalization, 1 million high-quality reads, each with a distinct molecular identifier, were randomly selected from each sample. Reads with shared molecular identifiers were discarded instead of being binned into consensus sequences. CDR3 identification, clonotype clustering and error correction used MiTCR with a Q25 quality threshold and the strictest error-elimination algorithm. Lower-bound total TCR beta diversity was estimated with a nonparametric unseen species model using Euler transformation. TCRdb trimmed public reads at Q25 via fastp, called clones via MiXCR and kept in-frame beta chains. Each record represents a unique CDR3 protein, reported with the most common genes and DNA among its rows. TCRdb's processing, not the authors' own work, is the source of the V and J calls. The table for this sample lists roughly 800,000 distinct CDR3 sequences; just under 25% of them were counted only once. Approximately 4% of the sample rests with the top ten.

This sample was shared with a second study, whose subject was T cells of mothers and their children. The second study's authors report: Donors were nine systemically healthy Caucasian individuals: three mothers and their six children. cDNA synthesis consumed the entire amount of extracted RNA, loaded at about 1.6 ug RNA in each 15 ul reaction. In the second PCR, the M1S primer added sample barcodes and 2-4 random nucleotides. More than 9 million TCR beta CDR3 reads were obtained from each mother, and millions of reads were obtained from each child. TCR recombination output is similarly shaped by thymic selection in related and unrelated pairs, with a minor effect exerted by inherited differences. Normalized repertoire overlap in related mother-child pairs was always slightly higher than in unrelated mother-child pairs, but the difference was never significant. No persistent microchimeric T cell clones were found, with a detection sensitivity of approximately 100 clones per million clonotypes. The study used deep NGS to compare TCR beta repertoires of mothers and children, seeking features distinguishing related mother-child pairs from unrelated individuals. On average, the children were about 12 +/- 4 years old, while the mothers were 40 +/- 4 years old. Libraries were sequenced on Illumina HiSeq 2000 with 100+100 nt paired-end reads after adapter ligation with NEBNext reagents. Mother and child libraries were prepared a month apart and sequenced in separate runs to prevent cross-contamination. For each donor, somewhere between about 450,000 and 2,100,000 distinct TCR beta clonotypes were identified. Naive TCR beta clonotypes were estimated from low-frequency clonotypes matched to each donor's FACS-determined naive share, without sorting.

The sample consisted of blood. The chain is assembled from TRBV20-1 and TRBJ2-5; D gene: possibly TRBD1, on 6 matching bases. The clonotype was recovered from a boy aged 5 to 17 in good health. In nucleotide form, the sequence is TGCAGTGCTAGAGATCCCGGCAGGGGTGGGGAGACCCAGTACTTC. The encoded protein is CSARDPGRGGETQYF.